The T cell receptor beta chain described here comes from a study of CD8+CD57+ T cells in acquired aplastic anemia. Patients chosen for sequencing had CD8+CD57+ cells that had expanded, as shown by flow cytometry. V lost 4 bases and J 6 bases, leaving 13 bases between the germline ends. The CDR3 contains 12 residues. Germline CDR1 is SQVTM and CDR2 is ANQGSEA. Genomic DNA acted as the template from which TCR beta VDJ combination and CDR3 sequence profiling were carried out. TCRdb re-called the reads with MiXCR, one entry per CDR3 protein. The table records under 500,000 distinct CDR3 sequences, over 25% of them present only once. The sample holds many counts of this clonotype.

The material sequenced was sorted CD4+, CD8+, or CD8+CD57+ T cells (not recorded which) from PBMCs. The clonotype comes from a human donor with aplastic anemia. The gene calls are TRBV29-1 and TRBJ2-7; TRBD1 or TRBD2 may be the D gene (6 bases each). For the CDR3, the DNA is TGCAGCGTTGCAGGGGACTGGGGCGAGCAGTACTTC. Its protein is CSVAGDWGEQYF.